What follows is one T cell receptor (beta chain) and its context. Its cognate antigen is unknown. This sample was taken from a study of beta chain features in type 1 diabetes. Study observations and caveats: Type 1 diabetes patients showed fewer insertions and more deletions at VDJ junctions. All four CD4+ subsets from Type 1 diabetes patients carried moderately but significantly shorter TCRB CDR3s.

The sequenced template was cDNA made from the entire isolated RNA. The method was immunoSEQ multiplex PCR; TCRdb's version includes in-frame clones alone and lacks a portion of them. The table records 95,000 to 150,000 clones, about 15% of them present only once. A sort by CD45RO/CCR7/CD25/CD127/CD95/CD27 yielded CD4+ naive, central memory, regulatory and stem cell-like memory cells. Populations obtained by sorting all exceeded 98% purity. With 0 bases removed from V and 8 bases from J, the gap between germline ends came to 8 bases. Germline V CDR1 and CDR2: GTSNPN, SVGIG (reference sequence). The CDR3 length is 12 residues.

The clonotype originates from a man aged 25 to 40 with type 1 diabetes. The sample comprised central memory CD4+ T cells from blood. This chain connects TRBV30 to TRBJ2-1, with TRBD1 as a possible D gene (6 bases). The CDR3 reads CAWSVSGDEQFF. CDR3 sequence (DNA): TGTGCCTGGAGTGTGTCAGGGGATGAGCAGTTCTTC.